This is a list of T cell receptor beta chains from one sample in a study of cytotoxic CD8 clonotypes in ibrutinib-treated CLL. Sequenced by immunoSEQ multiplex PCR; TCRdb stores in-frame clones only, minus some. The repertoire consists of some 85,000 clones, with approximately 80% occurring once and the leading ten covering approximately 23%. The source material was PBMCs, sampled after 24 months of ibrutinib treatment. The receptors were gathered from a human donor with chronic lymphocytic leukemia. Both conserved end residues are trimmed from each CDR3. Size is omitted from some rows. Given values are once, few, many or a class for expanded clones.

V gene: TRBV5-5; J gene: TRBJ2-1; clone size: .; CDR3 protein: ASSLVIVAGAYNEQF
V gene: TRBV5-1; J gene: TRBJ2-7; clone size: once; CDR3 protein: ASSLVAGTDEQY
V gene: TRBV28; J gene: TRBJ2-3; clone size: .; CDR3 protein: ASSFGLAGTDTQY
V gene: TRBV2; J gene: TRBJ1-1; clone size: .; CDR3 protein: ASSLTGNTEAF
V gene: TRBV2; J gene: TRBJ2-1; clone size: .; CDR3 protein: ASRGTGGHEQF
V gene: TRBV5-1; J gene: TRBJ2-2; clone size: .; CDR3 protein: ASSSLVGPSTGELF
V gene: TRBV7-9; J gene: TRBJ2-2; clone size: .; CDR3 protein: ASSSRTGELF
V gene: TRBV5-4; J gene: TRBJ2-4; clone size: .; CDR3 protein: ASSAQAGVKNIQY
V gene: TRBV28; J gene: TRBJ1-2; clone size: .; CDR3 protein: ASSSGQYRYGYT
V gene: TRBV27; J gene: TRBJ2-5; clone size: .; CDR3 protein: ASSGLAGQETQY
V gene: TRBV5-5; J gene: TRBJ1-5; clone size: .; CDR3 protein: ASSQGIPGNQPQH
V gene: TRBV2; J gene: TRBJ2-7; clone size: .; CDR3 protein: ASSDPGQASYEQY
V gene: TRBV11-2; J gene: TRBJ2-3; clone size: .; CDR3 protein: ASSLNPLSGLVPDTQY
V gene: TRBV2; J gene: TRBJ1-2; clone size: .; CDR3 protein: ASSARGQGYGYT
V gene: TRBV10-3; J gene: TRBJ2-1; clone size: once; CDR3 protein: AISVQGIGDEQF
V gene: TRBV7-3; J gene: TRBJ2-1; clone size: .; CDR3 protein: ASSLRVAEYNEQF
V gene: TRBV2; J gene: TRBJ1-5; clone size: .; CDR3 protein: ASSEALLGVGQPQH
V gene: TRBV18; J gene: TRBJ2-1; clone size: .; CDR3 protein: ASSPTESYNEQF
V gene: TRBV21-1; J gene: TRBJ2-5; clone size: once; CDR3 protein: ASSKASESQGIRETQY
V gene: TRBV4-3; J gene: TRBJ2-7; clone size: .; CDR3 protein: ASSRGTSGTYEQY
V gene: TRBV7-8; J gene: TRBJ2-3; clone size: .; CDR3 protein: ASSSIPGPRDTQY
V gene: TRBV9; J gene: TRBJ2-7; clone size: .; CDR3 protein: ASSVELAGPYEQY
V gene: TRBV30; J gene: TRBJ1-2; clone size: .; CDR3 protein: AWSVGGAIYGYT
V gene: TRBV19; J gene: TRBJ1-5; clone size: .; CDR3 protein: ASSVGRNQPQH
V gene: TRBV13; J gene: TRBJ2-2; clone size: .; CDR3 protein: ASSFTSGITIGELF
V gene: TRBV5-4; J gene: TRBJ2-6; clone size: .; CDR3 protein: ASSQSRDTLSGANVLT
V gene: TRBV13; J gene: TRBJ2-7; clone size: .; CDR3 protein: ASSQGSGGYEQY
V gene: TRBV5-1; J gene: TRBJ2-5; clone size: .; CDR3 protein: ASSQGFRETQY
V gene: TRBV28; J gene: TRBJ2-3; clone size: .; CDR3 protein: ASSLASHRVDTQY
V gene: TRBV25-1; J gene: TRBJ2-2; clone size: .; CDR3 protein: ASRTSGATGELF
V gene: TRBV11-2; J gene: TRBJ1-4; clone size: .; CDR3 protein: ASSLRSPVATNEKLF
V gene: TRBV19; J gene: TRBJ1-2; clone size: .; CDR3 protein: AGHGQQVFYGYT
V gene: TRBV6-1; J gene: TRBJ2-7; clone size: .; CDR3 protein: ASSPRTGGDFEQY
V gene: TRBV28; J gene: TRBJ1-4; clone size: .; CDR3 protein: ASSFGGEKLF
V gene: TRBV7-6; J gene: TRBJ2-2; clone size: .; CDR3 protein: ASSLGRGTGATGELF
V gene: TRBV10-3; J gene: TRBJ1-1; clone size: .; CDR3 protein: AISPTGEPNTEAF
V gene: TRBV2; J gene: TRBJ2-3; clone size: once; CDR3 protein: ARKTGESTDTQY
V gene: TRBV5-4; J gene: TRBJ2-1; clone size: .; CDR3 protein: ASSLEHVNEQF
V gene: TRBV19; J gene: TRBJ2-6; clone size: .; CDR3 protein: ASTDRASGANVLT
V gene: TRBV5-1; J gene: TRBJ2-5; clone size: .; CDR3 protein: ASSLGTLSETQY
V gene: TRBV7-8; J gene: TRBJ2-5; clone size: .; CDR3 protein: ASSLLAGGGETQY
V gene: TRBV18; J gene: TRBJ1-2; clone size: .; CDR3 protein: ASSEAPDHYGYT
V gene: TRBV7-8; J gene: TRBJ2-1; clone size: .; CDR3 protein: ASSLTSAINEQF
V gene: TRBV11-2; J gene: TRBJ1-2; clone size: .; CDR3 protein: ASSTRTGRANYGYT
V gene: TRBV5-1; J gene: TRBJ2-3; clone size: .; CDR3 protein: ASSLVGSTDTQY
V gene: TRBV5-4; J gene: TRBJ2-1; clone size: .; CDR3 protein: ASSLAVGNEQF
V gene: TRBV19; J gene: TRBJ1-1; clone size: .; CDR3 protein: ASTPDRAEYTEAF
V gene: TRBV7-9; J gene: TRBJ2-7; clone size: .; CDR3 protein: ASSQTSYEQY
V gene: TRBV18; J gene: TRBJ2-7; clone size: .; CDR3 protein: ASSPGLEYEQY
V gene: TRBV2; J gene: TRBJ2-3; clone size: few; CDR3 protein: ASSGGTGGTDTQY
V gene: TRBV5-6; J gene: TRBJ2-6; clone size: .; CDR3 protein: ASNTGQPSGANVLT
V gene: TRBV28; J gene: TRBJ2-1; clone size: few; CDR3 protein: ASSWTSGNEQF
V gene: TRBV11-1; J gene: TRBJ1-6; clone size: .; CDR3 protein: ASSPGQGVNSPLH
V gene: TRBV2; J gene: TRBJ2-7; clone size: .; CDR3 protein: ASSYRGPYEQY
V gene: TRBV7-9; J gene: TRBJ1-1; clone size: many; CDR3 protein: ASSLMNTEAF
V gene: TRBV5-1; J gene: TRBJ2-7; clone size: .; CDR3 protein: ASSAGGVVSYEQY
V gene: TRBV28; J gene: TRBJ1-2; clone size: few; CDR3 protein: ASSPSRLGDYGYT
V gene: TRBV11-3; J gene: TRBJ2-1; clone size: few; CDR3 protein: ASSSGTGNNEQF